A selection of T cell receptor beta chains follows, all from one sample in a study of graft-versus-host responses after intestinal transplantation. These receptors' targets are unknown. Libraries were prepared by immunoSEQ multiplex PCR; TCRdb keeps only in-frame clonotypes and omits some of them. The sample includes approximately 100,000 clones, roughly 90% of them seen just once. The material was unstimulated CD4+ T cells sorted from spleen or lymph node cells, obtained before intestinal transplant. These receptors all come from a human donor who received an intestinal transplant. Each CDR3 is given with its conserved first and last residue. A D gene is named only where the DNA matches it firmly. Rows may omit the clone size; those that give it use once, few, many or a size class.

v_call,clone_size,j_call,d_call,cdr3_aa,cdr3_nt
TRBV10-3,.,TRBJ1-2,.,CAISEGGYGQSYGYTF,TGTGCCATCAGTGAGGGCGGATACGGACAGTCCTATGGCTACACCTTC
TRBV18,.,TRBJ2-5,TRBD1,CASSPWTGKETQYF,TGTGCCAGCTCACCGTGGACAGGGAAAGAGACCCAGTACTTC
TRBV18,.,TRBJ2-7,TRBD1,CASSPRTGGAVNEQYF,TGTGCCAGCTCACCAAGGACAGGGGGCGCGGTCAACGAGCAGTACTTC
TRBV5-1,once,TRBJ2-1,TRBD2,CASSLVAGSSYNEQFF,TGCGCCAGCAGCTTGGTAGCGGGGAGCTCCTACAATGAGCAGTTCTTC
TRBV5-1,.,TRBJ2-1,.,CASSFEAGLNEQFF,TGCGCCAGCAGCTTCGAGGCGGGGTTGAATGAGCAGTTCTTC
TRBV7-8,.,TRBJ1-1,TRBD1,CASSPDRGGEAFF,TGTGCCAGCAGCCCCGACAGGGGGGGTGAAGCTTTCTTT
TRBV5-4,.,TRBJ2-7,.,CASSISSRSAEQYF,TGTGCCAGCAGCATTAGTAGCAGATCTGCCGAGCAGTACTTC
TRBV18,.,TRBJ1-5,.,CASSPGANNQPQHF,TGTGCCAGCTCACCAGGGGCCAACAATCAGCCCCAGCATTTT
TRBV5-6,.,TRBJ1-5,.,CASSRGGDQPQHF,TGTGCCAGCAGCCGGGGGGGGGATCAGCCCCAGCATTTT
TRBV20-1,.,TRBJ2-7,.,CSARDSYEQYF,TGCAGTGCTAGGGACAGCTACGAGCAGTACTTC
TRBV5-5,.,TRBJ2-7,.,CASSPRQAYEQYF,TGTGCCAGCAGCCCCCGACAGGCCTACGAGCAGTACTTC
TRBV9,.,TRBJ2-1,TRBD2,CASSLRGSGGANEQFF,TGTGCCAGCAGCCTCCGGGGAAGCGGGGGGGCAAATGAGCAGTTCTTC
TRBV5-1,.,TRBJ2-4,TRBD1,CASSLRTGRRNF,TGCGCCAGCAGCTTAAGGACAGGCCGACGAAACTTC
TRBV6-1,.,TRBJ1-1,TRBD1,CASGGQLNTEAFF,TGTGCCAGCGGGGGACAGCTGAACACTGAAGCTTTCTTT
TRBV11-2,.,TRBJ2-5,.,CASSSSLGGETQYF,TGTGCCAGCAGCTCTTCGCTCGGAGGAGAGACCCAGTACTTC
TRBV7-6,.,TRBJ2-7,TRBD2,CASSLIAGAYEQYF,TGTGCCAGCAGCTTAATTGCGGGGGCCTACGAGCAGTACTTC
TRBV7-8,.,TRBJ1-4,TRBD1,CASSLGQSTEKLFF,TGTGCCAGCAGCTTGGGACAGAGCACTGAAAAACTGTTTTTT
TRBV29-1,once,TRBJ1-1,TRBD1,CSDRGREGASTEAFF,TGCAGCGACCGTGGTCGGGAGGGGGCTTCAACTGAAGCTTTCTTT
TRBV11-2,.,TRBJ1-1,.,CASRIEKNTEAFF,TGTGCCAGCAGGATAGAGAAGAACACTGAAGCTTTCTTT
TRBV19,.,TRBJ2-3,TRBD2,CARTSGGTTDTQYF,TGTGCCAGGACTAGCGGGGGCACCACAGATACGCAGTATTTT
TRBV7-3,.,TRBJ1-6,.,CASSPQGGSNSPLHF,TGTGCCAGCAGCCCCCAGGGAGGGTCCAATTCACCCCTCCACTTT
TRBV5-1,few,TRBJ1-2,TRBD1,CASSFGTATNYGYTF,TGCGCCAGCAGCTTTGGGACAGCTACTAACTATGGCTACACCTTC
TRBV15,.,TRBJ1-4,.,CATSRGGASNEKLFF,TGTGCCACCAGCAGGGGGGGGGCTTCTAATGAAAAACTGTTTTTT
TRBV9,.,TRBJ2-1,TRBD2,CASSAYLGSGGANEQFF,TGTGCCAGCAGCGCCTACCTGGGGAGCGGGGGGGCCAATGAGCAGTTCTTC
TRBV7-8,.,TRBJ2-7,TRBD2,CASSADGGTEQYF,TGTGCCAGCAGCGCCGACGGGGGGACCGAGCAGTACTTC
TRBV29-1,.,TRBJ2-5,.,CSYRVGETQYF,TGCAGCTACAGGGTTGGGGAGACCCAGTACTTC
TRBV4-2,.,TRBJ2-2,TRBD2,CASSQPGTSGGAWLFF,TGTGCCAGCAGCCAGCCCGGGACTAGCGGGGGGGCGTGGCTGTTTTTT
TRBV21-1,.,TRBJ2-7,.,CASLSGSYEQYF,TGTGCCAGCCTTAGCGGCTCCTACGAGCAGTACTTC
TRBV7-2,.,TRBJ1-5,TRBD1,CASSPGTGDQPQHF,TGTGCCAGCAGCCCCGGGACAGGGGATCAGCCCCAGCATTTT
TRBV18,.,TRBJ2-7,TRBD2,CASSEGTSGYEQYF,TGTGCCAGCTCAGAAGGGACTAGCGGATACGAGCAGTACTTC
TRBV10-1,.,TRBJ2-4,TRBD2,CASSESGTSPFGNIQYF,TGCGCCAGCAGTGAGTCAGGGACTAGTCCATTCGGCAACATTCAGTACTTC
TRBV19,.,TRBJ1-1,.,CASTAEWSTEAFF,TGTGCCAGTACCGCGGAGTGGAGCACTGAAGCTTTCTTT
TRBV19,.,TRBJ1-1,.,CASSIETGILNTEAFF,TGTGCCAGTAGTATAGAGACAGGTATATTGAACACTGAAGCTTTCTTT
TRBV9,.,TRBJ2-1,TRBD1,CASSGKTGGNEQFF,TGTGCCAGCAGCGGAAAGACAGGGGGAAATGAGCAGTTCTTC
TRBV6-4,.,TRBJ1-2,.,CASSAGIGNYGYTF,TGTGCCAGCAGTGCAGGGATTGGAAACTATGGCTACACCTTC
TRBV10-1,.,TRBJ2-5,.,CASSAATGYQETQYF,TGCGCCAGCAGTGCGGCGACAGGCTACCAAGAGACCCAGTACTTC